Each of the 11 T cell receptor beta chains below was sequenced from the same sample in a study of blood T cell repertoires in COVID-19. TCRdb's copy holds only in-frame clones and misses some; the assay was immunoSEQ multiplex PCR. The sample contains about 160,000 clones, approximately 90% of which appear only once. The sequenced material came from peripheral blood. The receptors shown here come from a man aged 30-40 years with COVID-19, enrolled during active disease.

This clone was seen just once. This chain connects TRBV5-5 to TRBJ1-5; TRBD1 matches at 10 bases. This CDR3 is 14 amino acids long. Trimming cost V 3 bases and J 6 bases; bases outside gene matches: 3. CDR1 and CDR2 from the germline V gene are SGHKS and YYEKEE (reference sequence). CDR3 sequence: CASSWDRGTQPQHF. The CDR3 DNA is TGTGCCAGCAGCTGGGACAGGGGTACTCAGCCCCAGCATTTT.

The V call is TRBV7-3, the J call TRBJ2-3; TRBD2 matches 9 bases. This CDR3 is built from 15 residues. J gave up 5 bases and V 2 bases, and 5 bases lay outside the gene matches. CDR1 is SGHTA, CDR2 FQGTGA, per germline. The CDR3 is CASSLGTSPGDTQYF. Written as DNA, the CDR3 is TGTGCCAGCAGCTTAGGGACTAGCCCGGGAGATACGCAGTATTTT.

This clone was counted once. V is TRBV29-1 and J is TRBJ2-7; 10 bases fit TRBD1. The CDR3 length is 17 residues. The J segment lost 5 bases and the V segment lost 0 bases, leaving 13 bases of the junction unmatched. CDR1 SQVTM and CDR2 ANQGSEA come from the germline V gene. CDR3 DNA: TGCAGCGTTGAAGATATAGTCCAGGGACAGGGGTCCCACGAGCAGTACTTC. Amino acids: CSVEDIVQGQGSHEQYF.

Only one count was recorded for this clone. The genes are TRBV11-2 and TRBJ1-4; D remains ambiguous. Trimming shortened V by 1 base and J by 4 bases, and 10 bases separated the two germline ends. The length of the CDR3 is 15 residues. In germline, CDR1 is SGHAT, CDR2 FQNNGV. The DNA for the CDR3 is TGTGCCAGCAGCTTAGGTGGAGGGATTAATGAAAAACTGTTTTTT. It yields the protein CASSLGGGINEKLFF.

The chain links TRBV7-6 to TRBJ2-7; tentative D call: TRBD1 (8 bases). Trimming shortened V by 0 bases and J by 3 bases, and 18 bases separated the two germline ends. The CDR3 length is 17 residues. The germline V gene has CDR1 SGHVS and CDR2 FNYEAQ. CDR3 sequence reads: CASSLAGGTGGYYEQYF. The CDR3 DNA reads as TGTGCCAGCAGCTTAGCGGGGGGGACAGGAGGTTACTACGAGCAGTACTTC.

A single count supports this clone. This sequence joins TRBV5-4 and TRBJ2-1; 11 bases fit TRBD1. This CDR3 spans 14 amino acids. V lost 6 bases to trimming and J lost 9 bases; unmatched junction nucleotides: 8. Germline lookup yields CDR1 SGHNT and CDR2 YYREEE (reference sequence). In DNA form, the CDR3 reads TGTGCCAGCATCGTGGGACAGGGGGAAGGTGAGCAGTTCTTC. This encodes CASIVGQGEGEQFF.

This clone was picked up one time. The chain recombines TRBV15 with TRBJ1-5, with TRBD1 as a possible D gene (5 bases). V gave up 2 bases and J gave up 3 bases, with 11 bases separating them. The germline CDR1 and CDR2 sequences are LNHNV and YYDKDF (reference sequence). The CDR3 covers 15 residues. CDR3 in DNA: TGTGCCACCAGCAGACAGGGCGGTTTCAATCAGCCCCAGCATTTT. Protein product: CATSRQGGFNQPQHF.

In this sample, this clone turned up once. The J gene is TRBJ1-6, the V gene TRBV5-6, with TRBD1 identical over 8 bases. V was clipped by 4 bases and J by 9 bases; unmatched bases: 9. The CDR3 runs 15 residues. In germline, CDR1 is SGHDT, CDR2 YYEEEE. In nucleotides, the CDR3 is TGTGCCAGCAGCCTGGACGGGACAGGCGCTTCACCCCTCCACTTT. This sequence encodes CASSLDGTGASPLHF.

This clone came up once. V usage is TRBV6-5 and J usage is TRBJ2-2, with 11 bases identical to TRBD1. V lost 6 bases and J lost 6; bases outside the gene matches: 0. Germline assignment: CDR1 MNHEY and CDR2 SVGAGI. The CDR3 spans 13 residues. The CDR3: CASRDRGPGELFF. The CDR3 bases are TGTGCCAGCAGGGACAGGGGGCCCGGGGAGCTGTTTTTT.

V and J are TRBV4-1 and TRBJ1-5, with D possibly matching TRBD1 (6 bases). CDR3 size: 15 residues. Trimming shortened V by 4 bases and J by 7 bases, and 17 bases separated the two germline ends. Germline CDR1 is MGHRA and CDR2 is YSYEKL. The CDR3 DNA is TGCGCCAGCAGCCGAACGACAGGAAACGGACAGCCCCAGCATTTT. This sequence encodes CASSRTTGNGQPQHF.

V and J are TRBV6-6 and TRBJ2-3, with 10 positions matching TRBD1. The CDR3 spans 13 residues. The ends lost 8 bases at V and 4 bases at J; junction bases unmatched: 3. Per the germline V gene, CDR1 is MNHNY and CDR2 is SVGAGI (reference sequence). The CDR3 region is CASGGTGADTQYF. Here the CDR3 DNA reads TGTGCCAGCGGAGGGACAGGGGCAGATACGCAGTATTTT.